The 21 T cell receptor beta chains below all came from one sample that was sequenced in a study of T cell responses to AZD1222 COVID-19 vaccine (dated by TCRdb to the early 2020s). The method was the immunoSEQ multiplex PCR assay. Entries here come from immuneACCESS through TCRdb and include only in-frame sequences with V and J called. Some clones fail to appear in such tables; in the studies checked, an unresolved V gene covers under half of the shortfall, and the cause of the remainder is unknown. The sample table holds some 80,000 clones, of which roughly nine tenths were seen once. 3.3% of the sample is held by the ten biggest clonotypes. What this sample's time point label stands for: about 28 days (+/-7) after the second vaccine dose. Sequences were derived from peripheral blood, sampled 28 days after the second AZD1222 dose. All receptors come from an adult who received the AZD1222 COVID-19 vaccine.

The CDR3 sequence: CASSYSVAGGGETQYF. For the CDR3, the DNA is TGTGCCAGCAGTTACTCGGTAGCGGGGGGTGGAGAGACCCAGTACTTC. The chain recombines TRBV6-5 with TRBJ2-5, with 10 positions matching TRBD2. J gave up 4 bases and V 0 bases, and 5 bases lay outside the gene matches. There are 16 residues in the CDR3. Germline CDR1 MNHEY, CDR2 SVGAGI.

The chain uses TRBV5-1 and TRBJ1-2; 7 bases are a match to TRBD1. Germline CDR1 and CDR2: SGHRS and YFSETQ. J lost 4 bases, V lost 3 bases, and 9 bases had no gene match. The CDR3 loop spans 15 amino acids. CDR3: CASSSALGQAYGYTF. In DNA, the CDR3 is TGCGCCAGCAGCTCGGCTCTAGGACAGGCCTATGGCTACACCTTC.

The chain carries TRBV27 and TRBJ1-1; no clear D gene. CDR3 length: 13 residues. The germline V gene has CDR1 MNHEY and CDR2 SMNVEV (reference sequence). Between the trimmed V and J ends, which lost 3 bases and 1 base, there was a span of 6 bases. CDR3 in amino acids: CASSLAGNTEAFF. The DNA of the CDR3 is TGTGCCAGCAGTTTGGCAGGGAACACTGAAGCTTTCTTT.

CDR3 sequence: CASFRGPANTEAFF. The CDR3 DNA reads TGTGCCAGCTTCAGGGGGCCCGCGAACACTGAAGCTTTCTTT. The chain employs TRBV19 and TRBJ1-1, with 8 positions matching TRBD1. CDR3 length: 14 residues. Germline CDR1 is LNHDA and CDR2 is SQIVND (reference sequence). The ends lost 9 bases at V and 1 base at J; junction bases unmatched: 7.

The rearrangement links TRBV11-1 to TRBJ1-4, with D tentatively TRBD1 (6 bases). The CDR3 is 15 residues long. V gave up 6 bases and J gave up 5 bases, with 16 bases separating them. The germline V gene has CDR1 SGHAT and CDR2 FQDESV (reference sequence). CDR3 region: CASRPTGTRNEKLFF. The CDR3 nucleotides read TGTGCCAGCAGACCAACCGGGACAAGAAATGAAAAACTGTTTTTT.

This sequence joins TRBV7-2 and TRBJ1-1; D perhaps matches TRBD1 (5 bases). The CDR3 totals 13 residues. V was pared by 1 base and J by 11 bases, with 14 bases between. Germline V gene sequence: CDR1 SGHTA, CDR2 FQGNSA. DNA for the CDR3: TGTGCCAGCAGCTTAGGAGAGGGGACTCGGGCTTTCTTT. Translating it yields CASSLGEGTRAFF.

V gene TRBV2 combines with J gene TRBJ2-3, with D perhaps TRBD2 (5 bases). The V end lost 1 base, the J end lost 4 bases, and 15 bases lay between the germline ends. CDR1 and CDR2 (germline): SNHLY, FYNNEI. This CDR3 is built from 16 residues. The CDR3 protein is CASSEGVGVGSDTQYF. CDR3 coding DNA: TGTGCCAGCAGTGAAGGTGTCGGGGTCGGTTCAGATACGCAGTATTTT.

The V call is TRBV10-3, the J call TRBJ1-2; TRBD1 matches 9 bases. V trimming: 0 bases; J trimming: 6 bases; junction bases outside the gene matches: 2. CDR3 length equals 14 residues. CDR1 is ENHRY, CDR2 SYGVKD, per germline. As DNA, the CDR3 is TGTGCCATCAGTGAGTCAAGGACAGGGGATGGCTACACCTTC. Translation: CAISESRTGDGYTF.

The gene calls are TRBV5-1 and TRBJ1-2; D possibly corresponds to TRBD1 (6 bases). The CDR3 contains 15 residues. V was clipped by 2 bases and J by 3 bases, with 14 bases between them. Germline assignment: CDR1 SGHRS and CDR2 YFSETQ. CDR3 coding DNA: TGCGCCAGCAGCTTAGGGAACGGGGGCGACTATGGCTACACCTTC. This gives the protein CASSLGNGGDYGYTF.

This rearrangement joins TRBV27 to TRBJ2-1; 10 bases fit TRBD2. The CDR3 sequence is 15 residues long. Germline V CDR1 and CDR2: MNHEY, SMNVEV (reference sequence). V lost 5 bases, J lost 6 bases, and 7 bases stayed unmatched. The chain's CDR3 is CASSPVAGGVNEQFF. CDR3 DNA: TGTGCCAGCAGTCCCGTAGCGGGGGGCGTCAATGAGCAGTTCTTC.

The chain recombines TRBV27 with TRBJ1-1; D may be TRBD1 (6 bases). CDR1 and CDR2 from the germline V gene are MNHEY and SMNVEV (reference sequence). This CDR3 is 14 amino acids long. Trimming removed 6 bases from V and 6 bases from J, with 17 bases in between. The CDR3 is CASRRGGRGAEAFF. As DNA, the CDR3 is TGTGCCAGCAGACGGGGGGGGCGAGGAGCTGAAGCTTTCTTT.

This clone showed up just a few times. The chain employs TRBV11-3 and TRBJ1-1, with D unclear. The CDR3 has 15 amino acids. V lost 3 bases and J 3 bases, leaving 14 bases between the germline ends. Germline-derived CDR1 and CDR2 are SGHNT and YENEEA. The CDR3 coding sequence is TGTGCCAGCAGCTTTGGCAGTCGCGGCCACACTGAAGCTTTCTTT. Protein: CASSFGSRGHTEAFF.

The gene calls are TRBV12-3 or TRBV12-4 and TRBJ2-3; unclear D gene. The CDR3 has 12 amino acids. The germline V and J ends were trimmed by 3 bases and 4 bases, with 5 bases remaining between them. CDR3 amino acids: CASSFSSDTQYF. CDR3 sequence (DNA): TGTGCCAGCAGTTTCAGCTCAGATACGCAGTATTTT.

This chain joins TRBV6-2 or TRBV6-3 and TRBJ1-1; D gene uncertain. This CDR3 contains 14 residues. Deletions cut 0 bases from V and 4 bases from J, with 9 bases between. Germline CDR1 reads MNHEY; CDR2 reads SVGEGT. The CDR3 nucleotides are TGTGCCAGCAGTTACTCATGGACGGCCACTGAAGCTTTCTTT. The encoded protein is CASSYSWTATEAFF.

The chain carries TRBV6-5 and TRBJ1-1; no reliable D call. Germline V gene lookup returns CDR1 MNHEY and CDR2 SVGAGI. Trimming cost V 6 bases and J 1 base, with 12 bases left between them. This CDR3 contains 14 residues. CDR3 in amino acids: CASSHPQANTEAFF. Here the CDR3 DNA reads TGTGCCAGCAGCCACCCCCAGGCGAACACTGAAGCTTTCTTT.

This chain connects TRBV12-3 or TRBV12-4 to TRBJ2-3; no definite D call. The CDR3 covers 12 residues. Deletions cut 7 bases from V and 4 bases from J, with 9 bases between. The CDR3 loop reads CASNLLPDTQYF. CDR3 nucleotide sequence: TGTGCCAGCAACCTCCTCCCAGATACGCAGTATTTT.

The V call is TRBV5-1, the J call TRBJ1-2; a weak D match, TRBD1 (5 bases). The CDR3 has 13 amino acids. V was trimmed by 4 bases and J by 4 bases, leaving 11 bases between them. CDR1 SGHRS and CDR2 YFSETQ come from the germline V gene. The CDR3 bases are TGCGCCAGCAGCGCTACTGACAGCTATGGCTACACCTTC. Its protein is CASSATDSYGYTF.

The J gene is TRBJ2-7, the V gene TRBV11-3, with 9 bases fitting TRBD1. V dropped 5 bases and J dropped 4; count of bases not matched to a gene: 12. The germline V gene encodes CDR1 SGHNT and CDR2 YENEEA. The CDR3 spans 16 residues. CDR3 region: CASSPGTGQRGYEQYF. In DNA form, the CDR3 reads TGTGCCAGCAGCCCCGGGACAGGGCAAAGGGGATACGAGCAGTACTTC.

This clone was seen a single time. V and J are TRBV6-1 and TRBJ1-1; D not resolved. V lost 2 bases to trimming and J lost 3 bases, with 7 bases between them. The CDR3 length is 13 residues. The germline V gene encodes CDR1 MNHNS and CDR2 SASEGT. The CDR3 DNA sequence: TGTGCCAGCAGTGAACGGGGAGACACTGAAGCTTTCTTT. Protein: CASSERGDTEAFF.

This clone came up once. The chain links TRBV27 to TRBJ1-6; 8 bases agree with TRBD1. CDR3 length: 18 residues. From germline, CDR1 is MNHEY and CDR2 SMNVEV (reference sequence). Losses at the gene ends were 7 bases for V and 4 bases for J; bases not matched to a gene: 15. The CDR3 sequence is CASTRKAQGGYYNSPLHF. CDR3 DNA sequence: TGTGCCAGCACCCGAAAGGCACAGGGGGGGTATTATAATTCACCCCTCCACTTT.

This chain joins TRBV5-8 and TRBJ1-5, with D maybe TRBD1 (5 bases). Germline loops: CDR1 SGHTS, CDR2 YDEGEE. The ends were cut back, 3 bases at V and 7 bases at J, with 8 bases in the middle. The CDR3 sequence is 12 residues long. CDR3 bases: TGTGCCAGCAGCTACGGGGGACAGCCCCAGCATTTT. As protein: CASSYGGQPQHF.